This paragraph covers one T cell receptor (beta chain) sequence. The antigen is not known. These data originate in a study of blood T cells in healthy people across ages. A second PCR of 7 to 11 cycles used a sample-barcoded 5' primer and a J-beta primer mix. Every cDNA molecule bore a tag from a template-switch adaptor containing 12 random nucleotides. One entry per CDR3 protein results from TCRdb running MiXCR on the 5' RACE reads. The data show over 1.5 million distinct CDR3 sequences, just under 50% seen once. CDR1 and CDR2 (germline): SEHNR, FQNEAQ (reference sequence). Trimming left V 1 base short and J 3 bases short, with 10 bases between. CDR3 size: 15 residues. Broader study findings: Roughly linearly, TCR beta diversity per million T cells fell as age increased. Possibly, changes in expanded clonotypes were confounded because donor CMV status was unknown.

The gene calls are TRBV7-9 and TRBJ2-1; D perhaps matches TRBD1 (5 bases). This TCR was recovered from a woman in her 40s in good health. Sequenced material: blood. The CDR3 sequence is CASSLDRRNYNEQFF. In DNA form, the CDR3 reads TGTGCCAGCAGCTTAGACAGGAGAAACTACAATGAGCAGTTCTTC.